The sequence of this T cell receptor beta chain was determined in a study of shared clonotypes between healthy human individuals (TCRdb year 2020). Context from the whole study: The cohort included three men and a couple of women between 18 and 49 years of age. For each donor, three plates each were used for CD4 naive and CD4 memory, two plates were used for CD8 naive, and one plate was used for CD8 memory. Blood TCR repertoires of roughly five healthy adults were deeply sequenced to estimate repertoire size and the extent of clonotype sharing between individuals. Different laboratories and diverse techniques were used to prepare libraries and sequence TCR repertoires, to increase sequencing depth and limit assay-specific biases. Per donor, leukapheresis produced somewhere between about 0.8 and 9.5 billion PBMCs. Paper-wide results and their limitations: Because the study included only a small number of donors, the genetic and exposure-history diversity represented was limited. Naive subsets generally had larger estimated clonotype richness than memory subsets did. Only blood was sampled, and tissue TCR repertoires likely differ from those in blood. Sharing across several donors was observed for approximately 4.6% of naive CD4, less than 4% of naive CD8, 2.3% of memory CD4, and about 0.39% of memory CD8 clonotypes. Pairwise subsampling led to the expectation that sequencing depth would affect the degree of clonotype sharing among donors. Rarefaction of sorted-subset datasets indicated incomplete sequencing despite the large sequencing depth. Compared with non-shared clonotypes, the clonotypes found in all four sorted-subset donors had higher generation probabilities.

Using the deep immunoSEQ assay, TCR CDR3 regions were amplified from genomic DNA by multiplex PCR. For each cell subset, the extracted genomic DNA was distributed evenly across all wells of several immunoSEQ 96-well plates, and each plate served as one replicate. Each replicate PCR for sorted subsets received around 0.2 ug genomic DNA, equal to 28,000 or so T cell genomes. The purified libraries were quantified using a Qubit 3.0 fluorometer, sized with a Bioanalyzer 2100, and then quantified again using the KAPA Library Quantification kit. Every immunoSEQ 96-well plate was sequenced on a dedicated single-read 150-cycle Illumina NextSeq 550 flow cell. On the authors' methods: Because the immunoSEQ output held only junctional sequences and lacked quality scores, the filtering could not match the filtering applied to full-length reads. Sequences were annotated with PyIR, a Python wrapper for IgBLAST v1.9, using IMGT germline references to assign V/J genes and CDR3. Reads were removed for weak V/J assignments (E-value above 1e-6), missing CDR3, stop codons, out-of-frame junctions, or ambiguous translated residues. V3J clonotypes were defined as sequences sharing an identical inferred V gene, J gene, and CDR3 amino acid sequence. Percentage overlap between repertoires was calculated by dividing the number of shared unique clonotypes by the size of the smaller repertoire. Repertoire richness was assessed with RTK rarefaction, the Chao1 estimator, and Recon v2.1 estimates of unobserved clonotypes. For all TCRbeta clonotypes obtained by the gDNA method from a few donors, generation probabilities were computed with OLGA. TCRdb mirrors the immuneACCESS table, restricted to in-frame sequences. Some clones are absent from its copies; in checked studies, under half trace to an unresolved V gene, and the reason for the others is unknown. The V and J calls and clone size come from that table; D and trimming were worked out from the DNA. Present in this sample are some 1,400,000 clones, roughly 96% of which were seen just once. In total, the top ten clones hold about 1.2% of the sample.

Cut back by 7 bases and 1 base, the V and J ends lie 10 bases apart. From cysteine to phenylalanine, the CDR3 is 13 amino acids long. Only the CDR3 DNA stays, 39 bases, in frame from base 1. The germline V gene provides CDR1 MDHEN and CDR2 SYDVKM. Note on this clone: Its antigen remains undetermined. No per-base quality is available; no much larger clone lies one base away.

The donors were healthy, HIV-negative adults with no recently reported acute infections or vaccinations. All donors were Caucasian adults living in Nashville, Tennessee, USA. Magnetic negative selection was used to enrich CD4+ T cells, after which naive cells were positively selected on CD45RA and the negative fraction became the memory subset. After blood collection by leukapheresis, PBMCs were isolated using Ficoll-Histopaque density gradient centrifugation and then cryopreserved in the vapor phase of liquid nitrogen. Analytical flow cytometry was used to check the purity and quantity of each magnetically sorted T cell population. Genomic DNA was isolated from every sorted fraction and measured by UV absorbance on a Nanodrop 2000c.

The sequence was obtained from a man aged 25 to 40 in good health. Recombination joined TRBV28 with TRBJ2-5, with TRBD1 as a weak D call on 6 bases. Sequenced sample: naive CD4+ T cells sorted from blood. Sample cell subset or site, as interpreted from the label and publication: CD45RA+ positively selected. This receptor has the CDR3 CASNRDGQETQYF. In nucleotide form, the sequence is TGTGCCAGCAACAGGGACGGCCAAGAGACCCAGTACTTC.